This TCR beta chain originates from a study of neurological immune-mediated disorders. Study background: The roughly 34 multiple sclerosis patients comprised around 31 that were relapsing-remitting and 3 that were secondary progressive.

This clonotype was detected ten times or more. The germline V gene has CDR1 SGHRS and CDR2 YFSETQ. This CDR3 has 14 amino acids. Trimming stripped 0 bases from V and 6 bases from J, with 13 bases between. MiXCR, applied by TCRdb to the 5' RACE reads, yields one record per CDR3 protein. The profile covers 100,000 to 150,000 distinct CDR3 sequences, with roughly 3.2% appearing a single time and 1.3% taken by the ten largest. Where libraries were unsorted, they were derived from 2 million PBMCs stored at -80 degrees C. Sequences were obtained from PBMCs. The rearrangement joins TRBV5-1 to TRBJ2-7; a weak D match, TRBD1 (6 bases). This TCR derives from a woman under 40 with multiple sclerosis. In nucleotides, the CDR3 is TGCGCCAGCAGCTTGGATCTGGGGGCAAGCGAGCAGTACTTC. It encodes CASSLDLGASEQYF.